Presented here are 11 T cell receptor beta chains from one specimen sequenced in a study of T cell responses to AZD1222 COVID-19 vaccine. Here immunoSEQ multiplex PCR was the method, and the copy in TCRdb shows in-frame clones only, minus some. The repertoire consists of approximately 140,000 clones, with about 87% occurring once and the leading ten covering approximately 16%. Sequences were derived from peripheral blood, sampled on day 0 of AZD1222 vaccination. The receptor source for this set is an adult in good health.

CDR3 sequence reads: CASSLPAYNEQFF. DNA for the CDR3: TGTGCCAGCAGCTTACCGGCCTACAATGAGCAGTTCTTC. J is TRBJ2-1 and V is TRBV7-9; D not resolved. There are 13 residues in the CDR3. V lost 2 bases, J lost 2 bases, and 4 bases lay in between. Germline assignment: CDR1 SEHNR and CDR2 FQNEAQ (reference sequence).

The V call is TRBV7-8, the J call TRBJ2-7; TRBD1 matches at 8 bases. V lost 5 bases to trimming and J lost 1 base; unmatched junction nucleotides: 7. This CDR3 is built from 15 residues. Germline V gives CDR1 SGHVS, CDR2 FQNEAQ. The CDR3 region is CASSPYWDRSYEQYF. The CDR3 coding sequence is TGTGCCAGCAGCCCATATTGGGACAGGTCCTACGAGCAGTACTTC.

This clone was counted only a few times. The chain combines TRBV6-4 with TRBJ2-1, with TRBD2 matching over 8 bases. The CDR3 runs 16 residues. The V gene end was trimmed by 0 bases and the J gene end by 4 bases; junction bases not matched to a gene: 5. The germline V gene has CDR1 MRHNA and CDR2 SNTAGT. The CDR3 DNA follows: TGTGCCAGCAGTGACTCCCCGGGGGGGGTTTACAATGAGCAGTTCTTC. Protein sequence: CASSDSPGGVYNEQFF.

The chain carries TRBV7-8 and TRBJ2-7; 8 bases fit TRBD1. Per germline, CDR1 SGHVS and CDR2 FQNEAQ. The CDR3 consists of 16 residues. V gave up 1 base and J gave up 0 bases; unmatched junction bases: 5. In DNA form, the CDR3 reads TGTGCCAGCAGCTTAGAGGGCAGGGGGCCCTCCTACGAGCAGTACTTC. Encoded protein: CASSLEGRGPSYEQYF.

The chain is built from TRBV5-4 and TRBJ2-2; 8 bases are a match to TRBD2. Trimming removed 1 base from V and 4 bases from J; junction bases left unmatched: 6. CDR1 and CDR2 from the germline V gene are SGHNT and YYREEE (reference sequence). This CDR3 is 16 amino acids long. CDR3 DNA sequence: TGTGCCAGCAGCTTGACACGGGGGGGTGGCACCGGGGAGCTGTTTTTT. This codes for CASSLTRGGGTGELFF.

The chain joins TRBV9 to TRBJ1-1, with D unresolved. Germline-derived CDR1 and CDR2 are SGDLS and YYNGEE. V gave up 2 bases and J gave up 4 bases, with 12 bases separating them. This CDR3 region has 14 residues. The CDR3 loop reads CASSVEEWATEAFF. CDR3 DNA sequence: TGTGCCAGCAGCGTTGAGGAGTGGGCCACTGAAGCTTTCTTT.

The J gene is TRBJ2-2, the V gene TRBV19; 7 bases match TRBD2. This CDR3 comprises 14 residues. The V gene end was trimmed by 2 bases and the J gene end by 5 bases; junction bases not matched to a gene: 2. CDR1 and CDR2 (germline): LNHDA, SQIVND (reference sequence). CDR3 residues: CASSISGETGELFF. The CDR3 DNA sequence: TGTGCCAGTAGTATAAGCGGGGAAACCGGGGAGCTGTTTTTT. The full variable domain, completed using reference TRBV19 and TRBJ2-2, is DGGITQSPKYLFRKEGQNVTLSCEQNLNHDAMYWYRQDPGQGLRLIYYSQIVNDFQKGDIAEGYSVSREKKESFPLTVTSAQKNPTAFYLCASSISGETGELFFGEGSRLTVL.

The gene calls are TRBV2 and TRBJ1-5; no firm D call. The CDR3 spans 12 residues. The V end lost 7 bases, the J end lost 3 bases, and 7 bases lay between the germline ends. CDR1 is SNHLY and CDR2 is FYNNEI in the germline V gene. The DNA of the CDR3 is TGTGCCAGCAAGGGCCTCAATCAGCCCCAGCATTTT. Its protein product is CASKGLNQPQHF.

V and J are TRBV7-9 and TRBJ1-2; D is ambiguous. Germline CDR1 reads SEHNR; CDR2 reads FQNEAQ (reference sequence). The CDR3 sequence is 14 residues long. The V end was cut by 6 bases, the J end by 9 bases, with 20 bases between. The DNA for the CDR3 is TGTGCCAGCAGTCTATCTCTCAGCTATGGAAGCTACACCTTC. This gives the protein CASSLSLSYGSYTF.

This chain links TRBV6-5 with TRBJ1-2; D may be TRBD1 (5 bases). Trimming took 0 bases from V and 3 from J, leaving 11 bases between them. The CDR3 extends over 15 amino acids. Looked up from germline, CDR1 is MNHEY and CDR2 is SVGAGI. CDR3 sequence: CASSYSGGTYYGYTF. CDR3 sequence (DNA): TGTGCCAGCAGTTACTCTGGGGGGACCTACTATGGCTACACCTTC.

V gene TRBV27 combines with J gene TRBJ2-7; 8 positions agree with TRBD1. CDR1 is MNHEY, CDR2 SMNVEV, per germline (reference sequence). Unmatched junction bases numbered 10, after V lost 6 bases and J lost 0 bases. The CDR3 loop spans 16 amino acids. CDR3 region: CASRSGGPELSYEQYF. In DNA form, the CDR3 reads TGTGCCAGCAGGTCAGGGGGCCCAGAACTCTCCTACGAGCAGTACTTC.